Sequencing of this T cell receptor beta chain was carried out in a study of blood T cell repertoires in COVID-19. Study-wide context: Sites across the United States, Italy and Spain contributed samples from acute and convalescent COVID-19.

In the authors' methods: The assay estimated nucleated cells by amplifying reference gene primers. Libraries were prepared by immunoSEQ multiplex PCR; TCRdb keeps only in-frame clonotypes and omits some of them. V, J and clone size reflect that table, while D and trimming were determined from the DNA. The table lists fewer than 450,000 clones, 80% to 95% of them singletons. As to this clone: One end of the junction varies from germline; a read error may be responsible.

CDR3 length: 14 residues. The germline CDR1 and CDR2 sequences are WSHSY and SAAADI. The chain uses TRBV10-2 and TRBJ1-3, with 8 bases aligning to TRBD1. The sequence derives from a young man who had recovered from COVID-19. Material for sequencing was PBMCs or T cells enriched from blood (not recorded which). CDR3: CASTRGLDGNTMYF. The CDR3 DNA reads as TGCGCCAGCACCAGGGGGCTAGATGGAAACACCATGTATTTT.